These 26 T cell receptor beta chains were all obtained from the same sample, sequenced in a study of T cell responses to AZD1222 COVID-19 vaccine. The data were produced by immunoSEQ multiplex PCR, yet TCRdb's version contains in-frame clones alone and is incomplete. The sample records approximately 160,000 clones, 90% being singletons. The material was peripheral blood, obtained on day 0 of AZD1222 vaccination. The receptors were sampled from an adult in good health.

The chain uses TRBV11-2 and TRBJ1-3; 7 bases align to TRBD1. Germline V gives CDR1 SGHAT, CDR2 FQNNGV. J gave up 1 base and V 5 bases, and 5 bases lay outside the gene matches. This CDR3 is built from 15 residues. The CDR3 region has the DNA TGTGCCAGCAGCCCGTACAGGGGATCTGGAAACACCATATATTTT. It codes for CASSPYRGSGNTIYF. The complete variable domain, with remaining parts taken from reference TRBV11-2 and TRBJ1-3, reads EAGVAQSPRYKIIEKRQSVAFWCNPISGHATLYWYQQILGQGPKLLIQFQNNGVVDDSQLPKDRFSAERLKGVDSTLKIQPAKLEDSAVYLCASSPYRGSGNTIYFGEGSWLTVV.

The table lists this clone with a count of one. The CDR3 loop reads CASSIGGFPGYF. CDR3 bases: TGTGCCAGCAGCATCGGGGGATTCCCGGGGTACTTC. The chain recombines TRBV5-6 with TRBJ2-5; D is possibly TRBD2 (6 bases). The CDR3 length is 12 residues. The germline V gene has CDR1 SGHDT and CDR2 YYEEEE. Trimming took 4 bases from V and 13 from J, leaving 17 bases between them.

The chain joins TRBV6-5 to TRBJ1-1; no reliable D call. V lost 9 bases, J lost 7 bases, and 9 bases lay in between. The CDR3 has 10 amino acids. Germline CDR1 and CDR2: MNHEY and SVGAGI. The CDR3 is CASIKSEAFF. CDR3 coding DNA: TGTGCCAGTATAAAGAGTGAAGCTTTCTTT.

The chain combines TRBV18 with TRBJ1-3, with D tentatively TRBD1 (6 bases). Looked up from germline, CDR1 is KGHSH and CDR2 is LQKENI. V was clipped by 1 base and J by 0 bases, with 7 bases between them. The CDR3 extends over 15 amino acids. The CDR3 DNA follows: TGTGCCAGCTCACCACAGGGGGGCTCTGGAAACACCATATATTTT. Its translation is CASSPQGGSGNTIYF.

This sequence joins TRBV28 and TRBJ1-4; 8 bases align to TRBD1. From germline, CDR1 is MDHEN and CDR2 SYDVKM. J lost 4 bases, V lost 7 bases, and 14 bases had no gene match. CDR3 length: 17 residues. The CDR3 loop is CASTTAGTGGINEKLFF. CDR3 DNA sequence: TGTGCCAGCACTACGGCGGGGACAGGAGGAATTAATGAAAAACTGTTTTTT. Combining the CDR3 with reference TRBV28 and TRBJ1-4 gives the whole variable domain DVKVTQSSRYLVKRTGEKVFLECVQDMDHENMFWYRQDPGLGLRLIYFSYDVKMKEKGDIPEGYSVSREKKERFSLILESASTNQTSMYLCASTTAGTGGINEKLFFGSGTQLSVL.

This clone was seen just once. CDR3 amino acids: CASSESLPGGGETQYF. The CDR3 DNA reads as TGCGCCAGCAGTGAGTCGCTACCTGGGGGTGGAGAGACCCAGTACTTC. The chain couples TRBV10-1 to TRBJ2-5, with D perhaps being TRBD1 or TRBD2 (5 bases each). CDR1 and CDR2 (germline): WNHNN, SYGVQD (reference sequence). The CDR3 is made up of 16 amino acids. The germline V and J ends were trimmed by 0 bases and 4 bases, with 15 bases remaining between them.

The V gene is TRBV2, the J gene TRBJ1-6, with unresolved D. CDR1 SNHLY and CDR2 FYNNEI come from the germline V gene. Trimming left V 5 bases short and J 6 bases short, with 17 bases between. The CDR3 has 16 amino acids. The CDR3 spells CASSWREVTGNSPLHF. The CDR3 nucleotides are TGTGCCAGCAGTTGGAGGGAGGTGACTGGTAATTCACCCCTCCACTTT.

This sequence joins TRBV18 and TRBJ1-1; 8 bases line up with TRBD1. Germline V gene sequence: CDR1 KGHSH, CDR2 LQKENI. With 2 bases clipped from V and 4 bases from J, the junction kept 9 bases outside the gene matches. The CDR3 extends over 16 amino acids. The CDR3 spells CASSPGVAGGGTEAFF. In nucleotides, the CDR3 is TGTGCCAGCTCACCAGGTGTGGCAGGGGGCGGCACTGAAGCTTTCTTT.

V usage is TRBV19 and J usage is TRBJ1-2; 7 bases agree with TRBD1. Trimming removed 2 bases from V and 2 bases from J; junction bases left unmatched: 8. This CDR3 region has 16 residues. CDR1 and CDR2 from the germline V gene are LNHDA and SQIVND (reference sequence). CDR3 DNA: TGTGCCAGTAGTATATCGGCAGGGGGTAGGAACTATGGCTACACCTTC. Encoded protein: CASSISAGGRNYGYTF.

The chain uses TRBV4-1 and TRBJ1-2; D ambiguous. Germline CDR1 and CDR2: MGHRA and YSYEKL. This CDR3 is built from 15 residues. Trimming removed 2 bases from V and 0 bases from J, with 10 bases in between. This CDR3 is CASSQLNDANYGYTF. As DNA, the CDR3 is TGCGCCAGCAGCCAATTAAACGATGCTAACTATGGCTACACCTTC.

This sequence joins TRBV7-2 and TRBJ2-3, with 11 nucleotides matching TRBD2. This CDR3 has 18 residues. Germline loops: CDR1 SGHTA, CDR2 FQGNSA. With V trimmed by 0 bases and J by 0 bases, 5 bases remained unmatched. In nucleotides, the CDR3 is TGTGCCAGCAGCTTAGCTAGCGGGGGGGCTGTCAGCACAGATACGCAGTATTTT. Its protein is CASSLASGGAVSTDTQYF.

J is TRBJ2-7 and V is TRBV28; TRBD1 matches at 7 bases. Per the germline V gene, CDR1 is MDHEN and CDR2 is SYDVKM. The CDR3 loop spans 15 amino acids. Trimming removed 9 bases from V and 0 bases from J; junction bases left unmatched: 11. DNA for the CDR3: TGTGCCAGTAGATTTCGGTGGACAGGCTCCTACGAGCAGTACTTC. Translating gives CASRFRWTGSYEQYF.

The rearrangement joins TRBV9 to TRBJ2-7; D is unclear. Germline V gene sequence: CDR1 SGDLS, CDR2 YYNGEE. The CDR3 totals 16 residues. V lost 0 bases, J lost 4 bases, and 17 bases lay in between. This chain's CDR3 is CASSVAGTLVPYEQYF. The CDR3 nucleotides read TGTGCCAGCAGCGTAGCTGGCACTTTAGTACCATACGAGCAGTACTTC.

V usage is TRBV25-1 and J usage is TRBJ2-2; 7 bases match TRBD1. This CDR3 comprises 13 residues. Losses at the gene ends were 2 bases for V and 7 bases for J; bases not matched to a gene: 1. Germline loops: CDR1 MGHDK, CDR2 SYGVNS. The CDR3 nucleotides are TGTGCCAGCAGTGAAAGGGGGCTCGGGGAGCTGTTTTTT. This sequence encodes CASSERGLGELFF. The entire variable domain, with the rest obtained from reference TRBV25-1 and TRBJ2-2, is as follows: EADIYQTPRYLVIGTGKKITLECSQTMGHDKMYWYQQDPGMELHLIHYSYGVNSTEKGDLSSESTVSRIRTEHFPLTLESARPSHTSQYLCASSERGLGELFFGEGSRLTVL.

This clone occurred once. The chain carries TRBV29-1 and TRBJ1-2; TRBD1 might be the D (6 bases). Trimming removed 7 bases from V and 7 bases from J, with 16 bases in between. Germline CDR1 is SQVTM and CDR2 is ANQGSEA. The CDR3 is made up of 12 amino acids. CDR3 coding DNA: TGCAGCGGCGTTTCCGGGACACTTGGCTACACCTTC. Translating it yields CSGVSGTLGYTF. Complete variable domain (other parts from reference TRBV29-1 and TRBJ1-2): SAVISQKPSRDICQRGTSLTIQCQVDSQVTMMFWYRQQPGQSLTLIATANQGSEATYESGFVIDKFPISRPNLTFSTLTVSNMSPEDSSIYLCSGVSGTLGYTFGSGTRLTVV.

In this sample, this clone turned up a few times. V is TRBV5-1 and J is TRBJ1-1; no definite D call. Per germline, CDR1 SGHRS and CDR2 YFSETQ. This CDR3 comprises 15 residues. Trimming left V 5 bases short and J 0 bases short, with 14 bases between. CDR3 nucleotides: TGCGCCAGCAGACCCCAGCCAAGTATGAACACTGAAGCTTTCTTT. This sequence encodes CASRPQPSMNTEAFF. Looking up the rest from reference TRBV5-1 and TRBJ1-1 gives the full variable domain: KAGVTQTPRYLIKTRGQQVTLSCSPISGHRSVSWYQQTPGQGLQFLFEYFSETQRNKGNFPGRFSGRQFSNSRSEMNVSTLELGDSALYLCASRPQPSMNTEAFFGQGTRLTVV.

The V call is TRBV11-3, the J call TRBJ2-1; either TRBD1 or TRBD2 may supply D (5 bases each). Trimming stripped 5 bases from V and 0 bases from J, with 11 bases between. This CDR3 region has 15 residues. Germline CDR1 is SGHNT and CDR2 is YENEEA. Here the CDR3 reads CASSGRDGSYNEQFF. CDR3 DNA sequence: TGTGCCAGCAGCGGAAGGGACGGCTCCTACAATGAGCAGTTCTTC.

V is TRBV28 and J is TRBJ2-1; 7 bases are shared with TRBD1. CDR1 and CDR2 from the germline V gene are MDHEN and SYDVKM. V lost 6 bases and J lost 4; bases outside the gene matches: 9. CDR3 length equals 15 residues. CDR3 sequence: CASRSRGTAYNEQFF. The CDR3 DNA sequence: TGTGCCAGCAGAAGCCGAGGGACAGCGTACAATGAGCAGTTCTTC.

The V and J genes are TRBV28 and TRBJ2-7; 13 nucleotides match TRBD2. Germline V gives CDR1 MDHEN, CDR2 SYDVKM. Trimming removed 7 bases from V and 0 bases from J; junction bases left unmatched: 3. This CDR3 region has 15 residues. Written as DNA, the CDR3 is TGTGCCAGCACCCGACTAGCGGGGGGCTCCTACGAGCAGTACTTC. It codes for CASTRLAGGSYEQYF.

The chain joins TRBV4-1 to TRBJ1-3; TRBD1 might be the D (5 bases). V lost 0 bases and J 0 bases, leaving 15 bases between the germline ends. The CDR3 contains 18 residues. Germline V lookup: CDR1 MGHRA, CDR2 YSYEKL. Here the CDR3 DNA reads TGCGCCAGCAGCCAAGAGACGAGGACAACCGTCTCTGGAAACACCATATATTTT. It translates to CASSQETRTTVSGNTIYF.

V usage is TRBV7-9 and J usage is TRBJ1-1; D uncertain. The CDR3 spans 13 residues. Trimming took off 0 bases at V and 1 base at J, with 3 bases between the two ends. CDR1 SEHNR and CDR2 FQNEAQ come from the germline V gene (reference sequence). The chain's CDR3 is CASSLATNTEAFF. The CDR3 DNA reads TGTGCCAGCAGCTTAGCTACGAACACTGAAGCTTTCTTT.

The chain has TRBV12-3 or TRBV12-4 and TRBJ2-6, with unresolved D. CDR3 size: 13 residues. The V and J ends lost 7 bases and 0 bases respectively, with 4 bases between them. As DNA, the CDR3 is TGTGCCAGCACCTCCTCTGGGGCCAACGTCCTGACTTTC. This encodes CASTSSGANVLTF.

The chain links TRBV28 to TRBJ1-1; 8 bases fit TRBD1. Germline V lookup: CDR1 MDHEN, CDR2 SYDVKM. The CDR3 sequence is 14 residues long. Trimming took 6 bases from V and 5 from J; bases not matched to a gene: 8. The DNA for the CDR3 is TGTGCCAGCAGACTTGGACAGGGAAGGACTGAAGCTTTCTTT. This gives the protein CASRLGQGRTEAFF.

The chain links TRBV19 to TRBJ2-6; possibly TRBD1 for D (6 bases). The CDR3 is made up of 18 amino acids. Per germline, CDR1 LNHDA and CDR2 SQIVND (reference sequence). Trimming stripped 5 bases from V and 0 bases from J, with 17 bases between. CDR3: CASSGQFRRVSGANVLTF. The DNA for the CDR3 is TGTGCCAGTAGTGGACAGTTTCGCCGAGTCTCTGGGGCCAACGTCCTGACTTTC.

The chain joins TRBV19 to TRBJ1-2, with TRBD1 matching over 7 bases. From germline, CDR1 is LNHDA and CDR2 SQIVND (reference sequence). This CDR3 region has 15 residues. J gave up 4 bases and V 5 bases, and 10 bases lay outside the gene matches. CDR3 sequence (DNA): TGTGCCAGTAGTCCCCAGACAGGGCCAGCCTATGGCTACACCTTC. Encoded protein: CASSPQTGPAYGYTF.

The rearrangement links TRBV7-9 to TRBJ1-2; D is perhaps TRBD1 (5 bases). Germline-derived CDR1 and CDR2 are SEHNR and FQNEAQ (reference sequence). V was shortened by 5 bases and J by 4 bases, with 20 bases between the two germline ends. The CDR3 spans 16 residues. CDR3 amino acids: CASSKDTGRGFYGYTF. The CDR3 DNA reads TGTGCCAGCAGCAAAGATACAGGAAGAGGGTTCTATGGCTACACCTTC.